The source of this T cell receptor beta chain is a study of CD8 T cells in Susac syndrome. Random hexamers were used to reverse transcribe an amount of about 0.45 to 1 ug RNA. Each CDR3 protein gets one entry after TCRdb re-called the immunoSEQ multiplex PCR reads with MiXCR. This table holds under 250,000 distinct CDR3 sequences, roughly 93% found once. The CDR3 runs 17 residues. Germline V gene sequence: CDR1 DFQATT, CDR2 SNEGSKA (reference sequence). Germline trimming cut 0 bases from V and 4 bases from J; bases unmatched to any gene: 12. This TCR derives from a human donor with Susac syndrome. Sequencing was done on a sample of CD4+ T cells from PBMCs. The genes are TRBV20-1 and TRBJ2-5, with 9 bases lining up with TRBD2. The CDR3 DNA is TGCAGTGCTAGAGATCAAGTTGGCGGGGGGGTTGGAGAGACCCAGTACTTC. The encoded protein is CSARDQVGGGVGETQYF.